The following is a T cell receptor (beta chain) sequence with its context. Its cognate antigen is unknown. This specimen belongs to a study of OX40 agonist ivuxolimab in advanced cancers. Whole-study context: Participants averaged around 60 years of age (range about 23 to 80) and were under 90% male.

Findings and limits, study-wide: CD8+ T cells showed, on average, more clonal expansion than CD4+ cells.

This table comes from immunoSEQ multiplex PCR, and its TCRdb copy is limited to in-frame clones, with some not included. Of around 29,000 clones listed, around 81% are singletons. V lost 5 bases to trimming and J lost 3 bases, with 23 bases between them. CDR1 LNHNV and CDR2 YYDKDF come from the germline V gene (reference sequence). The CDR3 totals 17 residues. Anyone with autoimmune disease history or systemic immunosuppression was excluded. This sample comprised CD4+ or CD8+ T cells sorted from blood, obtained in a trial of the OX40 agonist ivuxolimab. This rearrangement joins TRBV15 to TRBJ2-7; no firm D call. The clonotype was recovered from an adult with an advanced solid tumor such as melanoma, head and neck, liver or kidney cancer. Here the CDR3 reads CATSQDRVGVGFYEQYF. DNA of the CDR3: TGTGCCACCAGCCAAGATAGGGTTGGTGTGGGGTTCTACGAGCAGTACTTC.